This T cell receptor beta chain stems from a study of regulatory T cells in long-lasting Graves disease. Time point defined: newly diagnosed GD, antithyroid drugs for less than 3 months. Isolated PBMC RNA provided the starting material for the TCR library. Around 9 milliliters of peripheral blood were drawn into EDTA tubes. The CDR3 has 13 amino acids. V lost 11 bases to trimming and J lost 0 bases, with 13 bases between them. The germline V gene has CDR1 SNHLY and CDR2 FYNNEI. According to the study, TCR beta libraries were built with iRepertoire HTBI primers and CDR3-region Arm-PCR. Each CDR3 protein gets one entry after TCRdb re-called the multiplex PCR reads with MiXCR. The top ten clones hold 20% to 30% of a sample with some 560,000 distinct CDR3 sequences, 16% of them seen once. This clonotype appeared many times. The same data also went into a second study, on T cells in Graves' hyperthyroidism and ophthalmopathy. That investigation notes: Diagnosing involved the use of clinical symptoms, serum thyroxine and TRAb, thyroid ultrasound and orbital computed tomography.

The sequences come from peripheral blood mononuclear cells (PBMCs), collected at new diagnosis, from a patient treated with antithyroid drugs. The rearrangement uses TRBV2 and TRBJ2-5, with D possibly being TRBD2 (5 bases). This clonotype originated in a woman aged 35-65 years with Graves disease. The CDR3 nucleotides are TGTGCCGGCTCCCCGGGGTACCAAGAGACCCAGTACTTC. Protein: CAGSPGYQETQYF.